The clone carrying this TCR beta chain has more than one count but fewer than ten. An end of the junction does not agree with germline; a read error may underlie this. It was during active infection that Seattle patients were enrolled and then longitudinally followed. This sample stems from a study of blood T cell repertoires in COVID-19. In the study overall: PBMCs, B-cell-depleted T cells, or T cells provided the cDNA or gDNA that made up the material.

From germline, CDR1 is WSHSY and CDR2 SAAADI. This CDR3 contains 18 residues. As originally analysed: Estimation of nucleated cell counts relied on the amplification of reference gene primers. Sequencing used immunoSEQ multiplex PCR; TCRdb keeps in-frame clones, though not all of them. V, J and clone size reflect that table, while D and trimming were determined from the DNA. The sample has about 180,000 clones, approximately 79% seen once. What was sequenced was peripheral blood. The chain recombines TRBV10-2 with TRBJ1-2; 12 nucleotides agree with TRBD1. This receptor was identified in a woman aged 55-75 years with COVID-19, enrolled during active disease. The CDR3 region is CASSALGQGATPRTTIPF. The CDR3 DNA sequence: TGCGCCAGCAGTGCTCTGGGACAGGGGGCGACACCGCGCACGACGATCCCCTTC.